These 10 T cell receptor beta chains were sequenced from one sample in a study of OX40 agonist ivuxolimab in advanced cancers. The table came from immunoSEQ multiplex PCR; TCRdb's copy has only in-frame clones and leaves some out. The sample contains about 70,000 clones, over 70% of which appear only once. The starting material was CD4+ or CD8+ T cells sorted from blood, obtained in a trial of the OX40 agonist ivuxolimab. These receptors all stem from an adult with an advanced solid tumor such as melanoma, head and neck, liver or kidney cancer.

The chain employs TRBV5-6 and TRBJ2-6; D is ambiguous. The CDR3 covers 18 residues. The ends were cut back, 4 bases at V and 0 bases at J, with 17 bases in the middle. Germline values: CDR1 SGHDT, CDR2 YYEEEE. The CDR3 protein is CASSLFGRNPSGANVLTF. CDR3 sequence (DNA): TGTGCCAGCAGCCTATTCGGGCGGAACCCCTCTGGGGCCAACGTCCTGACTTTC.

A note on this clone: A much larger clone lies one base from this, so it may be a read error. J is TRBJ1-6 and V is TRBV4-1; D is perhaps TRBD1 (5 bases). CDR3 length equals 18 residues. Trimming stripped 0 bases from V and 8 bases from J, with 20 bases between. CDR1 is MGHRA and CDR2 is YSYEKL in the germline V gene. Here the CDR3 reads CASSQDLQGTGLHSPLHF. The CDR3 DNA sequence: TGCGCCAGCAGCCAAGATCTCCAGGGAACGGGGTTGCATTCACCCCTCCACTTT.

The V gene is TRBV2, the J gene TRBJ2-2, with D possibly matching TRBD2 (6 bases). CDR3 size: 13 residues. The V gene's germline CDR1 is SNHLY and CDR2 FYNNEI. Trimming shortened V by 3 bases and J by 7 bases, and 9 bases separated the two germline ends. The CDR3 region is CASSEGRGGELFF. In DNA form, the CDR3 reads TGTGCCAGCAGTGAGGGGCGGGGCGGGGAGCTGTTTTTT.

This rearrangement joins TRBV19 to TRBJ2-3; 8 nucleotides line up with TRBD1. Per germline, CDR1 LNHDA and CDR2 SQIVND (reference sequence). CDR3 length: 12 amino acids. After removal of 8 bases from V and 4 bases from J, the junction contained 2 bases not matched to a gene. CDR3 region: CASRGQADTQYF. Here the CDR3 DNA reads TGTGCCAGTCGGGGACAGGCAGATACGCAGTATTTT.

J is TRBJ2-7 and V is TRBV6-1; D is unresolved. Germline CDR1 reads MNHNS; CDR2 reads SASEGT. The V end was cut by 5 bases, the J end by 2 bases, with 4 bases between. The CDR3 runs 11 residues. The CDR3 coding sequence is TGTGCCAGCAGTTACACCTACGAGCAGTACTTC. Its translation: CASSYTYEQYF.

The J gene is TRBJ1-1, the V gene TRBV27, with D possibly TRBD1 on 6 matching bases. The CDR3 covers 15 residues. Germline CDR1 and CDR2: MNHEY and SMNVEV (reference sequence). V lost 2 bases, J lost 6 bases, and 16 bases lay in between. Here the CDR3 reads CASSLRGGPIAEAFF. The CDR3 nucleotides are TGTGCCAGCAGTTTAAGGGGGGGGCCGATAGCTGAAGCTTTCTTT.

This rearrangement joins TRBV5-6 to TRBJ2-5; 11 bases fit TRBD2. CDR1 is SGHDT and CDR2 is YYEEEE in the germline V gene. The trim removed 6 bases at V and 7 bases at J, leaving 20 bases unmatched. This CDR3 is built from 18 residues. The CDR3 here is CASILGPASGRLTGTQYF. CDR3 sequence (DNA): TGTGCCAGCATCCTAGGACCGGCTAGCGGGAGGTTAACGGGGACCCAGTACTTC.

This clone occurred a few times. The chain links TRBV4-2 to TRBJ2-5; D might be TRBD1 (5 bases). This CDR3 contains 15 residues. Germline V lookup: CDR1 LGHNA, CDR2 YNFKEQ. The ends were cut back, 1 base at V and 3 bases at J, with 12 bases in the middle. CDR3: CASSQVLSREETQYF. In DNA form, the CDR3 reads TGTGCCAGCAGCCAAGTCCTCTCCAGGGAAGAGACCCAGTACTTC.

This clone rates as medium-sized. V gene TRBV11-3 combines with J gene TRBJ1-1; D unresolved. Germline loops: CDR1 SGHNT, CDR2 YENEEA. Trimming removed 0 bases from V and 3 bases from J, with 8 bases in between. This CDR3 has 14 residues. The CDR3 sequence: CASSLDLGDTEAFF. Here the CDR3 DNA reads TGTGCCAGCAGCTTAGATCTTGGGGACACTGAAGCTTTCTTT.

The count of this clone is one. This rearrangement joins TRBV27 to TRBJ1-1; a weak D match, TRBD1 (5 bases). V dropped 1 base and J dropped 1 base, with 10 bases sitting between them. The CDR3 consists of 15 residues. Germline CDR1 is MNHEY and CDR2 is SMNVEV (reference sequence). This CDR3 reads CASSLLAGPNTEAFF. The CDR3 DNA sequence: TGTGCCAGCAGTTTATTGGCAGGGCCGAACACTGAAGCTTTCTTT.